The rows below give T cell receptor beta chains drawn from one sample of a study of T cells in localized non-small cell lung cancer. The method was immunoSEQ multiplex PCR; TCRdb's version includes in-frame clones alone and lacks a portion of them. The data hold roughly 9,900 clones, with roughly half observed a single time. The material sequenced was lymph node tissue, taken before any cancer treatment. The origin of the receptors is a woman between 35 and 75 years old with stage II squamous cell lung carcinoma. Both conserved end residues are part of each CDR3. D genes are given only for firm matches. Size is omitted from some rows. Given values are once, few, many or a class for expanded clones.

few,TRBJ2-7,.,TRBV30,CAWNKRSYEQYF,TGTGCCTGGAACAAAAGGTCCTACGAGCAGTACTTC
.,TRBJ1-4,TRBD1,TRBV28,CASSVGQGNEKLFF,TGTGCCAGCAGCGTCGGACAGGGGAACGAAAAACTGTTTTTT
.,TRBJ1-1,TRBD1,TRBV25-1,CASGQGRTEAFF,TGTGCCTCGGGACAGGGCAGAACTGAAGCTTTCTTT
few,TRBJ2-1,.,TRBV6-8,CASRMEGPGSYNEQFF,TGTGCCAGCAGAATGGAGGGTCCCGGGTCCTACAATGAGCAGTTCTTC
.,TRBJ2-1,.,TRBV2,CASSLKPPMAGFHNEQFF,TGTGCCAGCAGCCTTAAACCGCCGATGGCGGGCTTTCACAATGAGCAGTTCTTC
medium-sized,TRBJ2-2,.,TRBV11-3,CASSPLENTGELFF,TGTGCCAGCAGCCCACTAGAGAACACCGGGGAGCTGTTTTTT
.,TRBJ1-2,.,TRBV6-8,CATSPGQFYGYTF,TGTGCCACCTCCCCCGGGCAATTCTATGGCTACACCTTC
.,TRBJ1-2,TRBD1,TRBV6-8,CASTHRPGQGYGYTF,TGTGCCAGCACCCACCGTCCGGGACAGGGGTATGGCTACACCTTC
.,TRBJ2-5,.,TRBV5-1,CASSLEGEKETQYF,TGCGCCAGCAGCTTGGAAGGGGAAAAAGAGACCCAGTACTTC
medium-sized,TRBJ1-2,.,TRBV7-2,CASSRDLNYGYTF,TGTGCCAGCAGCCGGGACCTTAACTATGGCTACACCTTC
.,TRBJ2-1,.,TRBV11-3,CASSRRAWDNEQFF,TGTGCCAGCAGCCGCCGCGCTTGGGACAATGAGCAGTTCTTC
few,TRBJ1-6,TRBD1,TRBV28,CASSQRQGRGYNSPLHF,TGTGCCAGCAGTCAACGACAGGGACGGGGCTATAATTCACCCCTCCACTTT